This T cell receptor beta chain was captured in a study of T cell responses to AZD1222 COVID-19 vaccine. As for the study in general: Some second doses came at about 4 weeks and others at about 12 weeks; these were pooled.

About this clone itself: The antigen is not known.

CDR1 and CDR2 from the germline V gene are MDHEN and SYDVKM. V was trimmed by 5 bases and J by 4 bases, leaving 15 bases between them. CDR3 length: 15 residues. Using immunoSEQ multiplex PCR, the repertoire was profiled, and TCRdb retains in-frame clones only, with some absent. This table has approximately 89,000 clones, 88% appearing once. Overall study findings and caveats: Spike-spanning, vaccine-associated CD4 TCRs were dominant at 160-218 and 743-854. Most donors were white British and more were female, and clonal diversity was possibly underestimated. Receipt of two AZD1222 doses was followed by a rise in Spike-specific TCR breadth and depth.

The receptor was isolated from an adult in good health. This material consisted of peripheral blood, taken on day 0 of AZD1222 vaccination. The chain joins TRBV28 to TRBJ1-5, with D perhaps TRBD1 (5 bases). The chain's CDR3 is CASSPRRGVNQPQHF. The CDR3 DNA reads as TGTGCCAGCAGTCCCCGGCGGGGGGTTAATCAGCCCCAGCATTTT.